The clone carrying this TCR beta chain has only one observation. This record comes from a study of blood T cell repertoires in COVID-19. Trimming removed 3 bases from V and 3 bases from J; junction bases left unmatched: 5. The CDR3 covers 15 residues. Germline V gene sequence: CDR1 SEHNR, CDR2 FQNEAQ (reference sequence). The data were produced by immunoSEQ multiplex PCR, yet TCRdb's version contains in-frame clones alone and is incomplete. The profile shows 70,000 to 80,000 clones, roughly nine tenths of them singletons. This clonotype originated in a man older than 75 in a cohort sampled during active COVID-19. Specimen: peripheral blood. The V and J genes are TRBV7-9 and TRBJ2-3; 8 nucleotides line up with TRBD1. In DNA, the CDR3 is TGTGCCAGCAGCTTCAGGACAGGGATTACAGATACGCAGTATTTT. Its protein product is CASSFRTGITDTQYF.